Below, 17 T cell receptor beta chains from the same sample are listed, as sequenced in a study of spatial heterogeneity in lung cancer. TCRdb processed the 5' RACE reads anew with MiXCR; each CDR3 protein has one entry. The table shows 35,000 to 40,000 distinct CDR3 sequences, with less than 9.5% occurring only once. Time point of the sample: sample taken at primary tumor resection. Sequencing used PBMCs, obtained at surgery. All receptors derive from a female donor with early-stage non-small cell lung cancer.

This clonotype was detected a few times. The gene calls are TRBV7-2 and TRBJ2-1, with 11 bases fitting TRBD2. CDR3 length: 16 amino acids. V was pared by 1 base and J by 7 bases, with 6 bases of the junction left unmatched. The germline V gene has CDR1 SGHTA and CDR2 FQGNSA. The CDR3 DNA reads TGTGCCAGCAGCTTAGGACTAGCGGGGAGGATGAATGAGCAGTTCTTC. Its protein is CASSLGLAGRMNEQFF.

V is TRBV28 and J is TRBJ1-5; D perhaps matches TRBD1 (6 bases). CDR3 length: 16 residues. Trimming stripped 7 bases from V and 0 bases from J, with 16 bases between. CDR1 and CDR2 (germline): MDHEN, SYDVKM. The CDR3 here is CASTGTLSYSNQPQHF. CDR3 coding DNA: TGTGCCAGCACCGGGACACTTAGTTATAGCAATCAGCCCCAGCATTTT.

This clonotype was recorded at least ten times. The chain couples TRBV24-1 to TRBJ1-5, with D tentatively TRBD1 (6 bases). Trimming left V 3 bases short and J 7 bases short, with 9 bases between. CDR1 and CDR2 from the germline V gene are KGHDR and SFDVKD. The CDR3 extends over 13 amino acids. The chain's CDR3 is CATSDRGRQPQHF. CDR3 DNA: TGTGCCACCAGTGATCGGGGGCGACAGCCCCAGCATTTT.

The V and J genes are TRBV11-2 and TRBJ1-1, with D possibly being TRBD1 (5 bases). The CDR3 loop spans 13 amino acids. The germline V and J ends were trimmed by 5 bases and 4 bases, with 11 bases remaining between them. Per germline, CDR1 SGHAT and CDR2 FQNNGV. CDR3 sequence (DNA): TGTGCCAGCAGCCGGCAAAGGGGCACTGAAGCTTTCTTT. This gives the protein CASSRQRGTEAFF.

The V call is TRBV28, the J call TRBJ2-1; TRBD1 matches at 10 bases. In germline, CDR1 is MDHEN, CDR2 SYDVKM. This CDR3 is 14 amino acids long. V shed 5 bases, J shed 9 bases, and the junction held 7 bases outside the gene matches. The CDR3 nucleotides read TGTGCCAGCAGTCTCCGGACAGGGGGGACTGAGCAGTTCTTC. Translation: CASSLRTGGTEQFF.

This clonotype was counted ten times or more. The gene calls are TRBV4-1 and TRBJ2-3; D might be TRBD2 (5 bases). The germline V gene encodes CDR1 MGHRA and CDR2 YSYEKL. Deletions cut 5 bases from V and 2 bases from J, with 11 bases between. The CDR3 consists of 14 residues. The CDR3 region has the DNA TGCGCCAGCAGCACCCGGGATTCCACAGATACGCAGTATTTT. Its protein product is CASSTRDSTDTQYF.

The chain employs TRBV5-8 and TRBJ2-1; 7 nucleotides align to TRBD2. V shed 1 base, J shed 4 bases, and the junction held 5 bases outside the gene matches. The germline CDR1 and CDR2 sequences are SGHTS and YDEGEE. This CDR3 region has 15 residues. In nucleotides, the CDR3 is TGTGCCAGCAGCTTGCGGAGCGGGGCTTACAATGAGCAGTTCTTC. Protein product: CASSLRSGAYNEQFF.

This clonotype was seen only a few times. V and J are TRBV12-5 and TRBJ2-2; D gene unclear. Germline V gene lookup returns CDR1 LGHNT and CDR2 FRNRAP. The length of the CDR3 is 16 residues. Trimming took off 3 bases at V and 0 bases at J, with 11 bases between the two ends. The CDR3 here is CASGFGQPTNTGELFF. Here the CDR3 DNA reads TGTGCTAGTGGTTTTGGTCAGCCCACGAACACCGGGGAGCTGTTTTTT. Using reference TRBV12-5 and TRBJ2-2 for the parts outside the CDR3, the full variable domain is DARVTQTPRHKVTEMGQEVTMRCQPILGHNTVFWYRQTMMQGLELLAYFRNRAPLDDSGMPKDRFSAEMPDATLATLKIQPSEPRDSAVYFCASGFGQPTNTGELFFGEGSRLTVL.

This clonotype was detected ten times or more. The CDR3 reads CASSQDWKGGRNGYTF. The CDR3 DNA sequence: TGTGCCAGCAGCCAAGATTGGAAAGGGGGACGTAATGGCTACACCTTC. The rearrangement links TRBV3-1 to TRBJ1-2; D possibly corresponds to TRBD1 (6 bases). Germline-derived CDR1 and CDR2 are LGHDT and YNNKEL (reference sequence). The CDR3 loop spans 16 amino acids. Trimming stripped 0 bases from V and 6 bases from J, with 17 bases between.

This clonotype has at least ten counts. The rearrangement joins TRBV2 to TRBJ2-1; D might be TRBD2 (6 bases). Germline V gene data show CDR1 as SNHLY and CDR2 as FYNNEI. The germline V and J ends were trimmed by 3 bases and 6 bases, with 9 bases remaining between them. This CDR3 spans 13 amino acids. CDR3 nucleotides: TGTGCCAGCAGTGAGGACTATTTCAATGAGCAGTTCTTC. It translates to CASSEDYFNEQFF.

This sequence joins TRBV11-2 and TRBJ2-3; 7 nucleotides match TRBD2. CDR1 SGHAT and CDR2 FQNNGV come from the germline V gene. The CDR3 runs to 15 residues. Losses at the gene ends were 10 bases for V and 0 bases for J; bases not matched to a gene: 10. Here the CDR3 DNA reads TGTGCCACAACAATTAGCGGGCTCAGCACAGATACGCAGTATTTT. Translating it yields CATTISGLSTDTQYF.

This clonotype was counted many times. The rearrangement joins TRBV28 to TRBJ2-4; 10 bases line up with TRBD2. V shed 5 bases, J shed 6 bases, and the junction held 4 bases outside the gene matches. The CDR3 spans 14 residues. Germline CDR1 is MDHEN and CDR2 is SYDVKM. The CDR3 spells CASSPSGSGNIQYF. The CDR3 region has the DNA TGTGCCAGCAGTCCTAGCGGGAGCGGAAACATTCAGTACTTC.

This clonotype was picked up many times. The rearrangement joins TRBV19 to TRBJ2-1; TRBD1 aligns across 7 bases. After removal of 5 bases from V and 6 bases from J, the junction contained 7 bases not matched to a gene. Per the germline V gene, CDR1 is LNHDA and CDR2 is SQIVND (reference sequence). The CDR3 totals 14 residues. CDR3 sequence (DNA): TGTGCCAGTAGTCCCTTGAGGGGGCCCAATGAGCAGTTCTTC. It translates to CASSPLRGPNEQFF.

The table lists this clonotype with many counts. The rearrangement uses TRBV15 and TRBJ1-1, with D possibly matching TRBD1 (5 bases). This CDR3 contains 15 residues. V was cut by 0 bases and J by 4 bases, with 12 bases left in between. CDR1 and CDR2 (germline): LNHNV, YYDKDF (reference sequence). Here the CDR3 DNA reads TGTGCCACCAGCAGAGATATAGGGGCGAGCACTGAAGCTTTCTTT. This sequence encodes CATSRDIGASTEAFF.

This clonotype was observed at least ten times. This sequence joins TRBV29-1 and TRBJ1-2, with D unresolved. The ends were cut back, 6 bases at V and 6 bases at J, with 14 bases in the middle. The length of the CDR3 is 12 residues. The germline V gene encodes CDR1 SQVTM and CDR2 ANQGSEA. CDR3 protein: CSVGSPGHGYTF. CDR3 DNA sequence: TGCAGCGTGGGCTCGCCTGGGCATGGCTACACCTTC.

This clonotype has a count of ten or more. The chain joins TRBV29-1 to TRBJ1-4; perhaps TRBD1 as D (6 bases). The ends were cut back, 4 bases at V and 2 bases at J, with 20 bases in the middle. The CDR3 length is 17 residues. Germline loops: CDR1 SQVTM, CDR2 ANQGSEA. DNA of the CDR3: TGCAGCGTTGCCGGGACACCACTCGAGGGGACTAATGAAAAACTGTTTTTT. This codes for CSVAGTPLEGTNEKLFF.

The chain has TRBV7-8 and TRBJ2-1, with TRBD2 as a possible D gene (6 bases). Trimming pared 5 bases from V and 0 bases from J, leaving 8 bases between. Germline lookup yields CDR1 SGHVS and CDR2 FQNEAQ. This CDR3 is 14 amino acids long. CDR3 sequence (DNA): TGTGCCAGCAGCGGAGGGGCCTCCTACAATGAGCAGTTCTTC. Translated: CASSGGASYNEQFF.